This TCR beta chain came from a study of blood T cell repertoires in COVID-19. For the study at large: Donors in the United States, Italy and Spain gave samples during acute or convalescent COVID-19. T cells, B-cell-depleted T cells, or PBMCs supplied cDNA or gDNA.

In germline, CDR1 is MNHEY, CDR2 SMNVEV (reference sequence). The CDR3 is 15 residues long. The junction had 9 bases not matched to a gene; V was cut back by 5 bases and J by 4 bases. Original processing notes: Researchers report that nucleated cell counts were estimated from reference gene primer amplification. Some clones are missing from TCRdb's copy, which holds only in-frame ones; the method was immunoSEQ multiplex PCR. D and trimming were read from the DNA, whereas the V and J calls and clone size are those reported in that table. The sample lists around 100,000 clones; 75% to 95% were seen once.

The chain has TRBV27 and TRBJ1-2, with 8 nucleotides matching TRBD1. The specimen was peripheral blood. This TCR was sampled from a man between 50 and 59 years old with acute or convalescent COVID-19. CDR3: CASSLRQGSPYGYTF. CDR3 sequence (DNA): TGTGCCAGCAGTCTCAGACAGGGGAGTCCCTATGGCTACACCTTC.